This T cell receptor beta chain was obtained from a study of response to subunit inactivated influenza vaccine. General study results and limits: Authors suggested each seasonal flu vaccination may recruit only limited numbers of new T cells.

TCRdb re-analysed the RT-PCR reads in MiXCR, keeping a single row per CDR3 protein. The table records about 310,000 distinct CDR3 sequences, just over 20% of them present only once. Comments on this clonotype: Its antigen is not known.

V was cut by 3 bases and J by 5 bases, with 26 bases left in between. Germline values: CDR1 DFQATT, CDR2 SNEGSKA (reference sequence). The length of the CDR3 is 17 residues. J is TRBJ2-7 and V is TRBV20-1; no definite D call. This sample comprised PBMCs from blood, obtained 21 months after vaccination. This sequence was found in a man aged 45 to 75 who received an inactivated influenza vaccine. The CDR3 sequence: CSARAGSHFTQNNEQYF. DNA of the CDR3: TGCAGTGCTAGGGCCGGTTCTCACTTCACCCAAAATAACGAGCAGTACTTC.